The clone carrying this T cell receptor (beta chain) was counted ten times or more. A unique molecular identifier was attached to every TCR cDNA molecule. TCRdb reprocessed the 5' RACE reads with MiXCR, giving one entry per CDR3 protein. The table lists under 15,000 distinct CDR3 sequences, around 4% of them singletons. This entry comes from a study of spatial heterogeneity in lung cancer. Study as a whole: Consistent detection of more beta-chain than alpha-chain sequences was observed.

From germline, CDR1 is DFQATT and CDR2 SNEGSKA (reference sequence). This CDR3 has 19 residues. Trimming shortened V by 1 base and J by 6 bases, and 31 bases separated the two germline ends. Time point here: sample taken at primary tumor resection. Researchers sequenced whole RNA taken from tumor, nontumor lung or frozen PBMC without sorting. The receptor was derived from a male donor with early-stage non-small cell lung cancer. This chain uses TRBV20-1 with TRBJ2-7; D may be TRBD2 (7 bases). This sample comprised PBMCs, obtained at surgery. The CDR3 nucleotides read TGCAGTGCTAGAGGCCGGGGGGTCCGGGGGCTAGCAGTTCCCTCCGAGCAGTACTTC. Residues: CSARGRGVRGLAVPSEQYF.